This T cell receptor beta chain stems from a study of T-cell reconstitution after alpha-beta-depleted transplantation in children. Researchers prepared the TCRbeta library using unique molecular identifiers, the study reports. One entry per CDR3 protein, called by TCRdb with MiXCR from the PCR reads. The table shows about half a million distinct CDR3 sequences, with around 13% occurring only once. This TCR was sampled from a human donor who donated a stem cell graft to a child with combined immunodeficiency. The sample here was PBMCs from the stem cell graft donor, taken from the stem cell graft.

Written as DNA, the CDR3 is TGTGCCAGCAGCGTAGGGGGGCTCGGGCCGTCTGGGGCCAACGTCCTGACTTTC. Translating gives CASSVGGLGPSGANVLTF. The chain is built from TRBV9 and TRBJ2-6, with a weak D call TRBD1 (6 bases). The CDR3 covers 18 residues. From germline, CDR1 is SGDLS and CDR2 YYNGEE. V shed 0 bases and J shed 1 base, with 14 bases lying between them.